A selection of T cell receptor beta chains follows, all from one sample in a study of cytomegalovirus exposure and HLA in healthy donors. Measured with immunoSEQ multiplex PCR; TCRdb has only the in-frame clones, and not every one. Among roughly 190,000 clones, roughly 85% were seen once, and the ten largest hold 1.7%. The specimen sequenced was PBMCs. The receptors come from a woman between 18 and 30 years old in good health and CMV-seronegative. The CDR3 runs from the conserved cysteine through the conserved F or W. D genes are given only for firm matches. Size tells how often a clone was seen (once, few, many) or the class of an expanded clone, and some rows leave it out.

j_call,clone_size,v_call,d_call,cdr3_aa,cdr3_nt
TRBJ2-7,.,TRBV10-3,TRBD2,CAISDAGTRTYEQYF,TGTGCCATCAGTGACGCCGGGACTAGGACCTACGAGCAGTACTTC
TRBJ1-2,.,TRBV6-6,.,CASSYRGESHGYTF,TGTGCCAGCAGTTATAGAGGAGAATCCCATGGCTACACCTTC
TRBJ2-1,.,TRBV30,TRBD2,CAWTSGRNNEQFF,TGTGCCTGGACGAGCGGGAGGAACAATGAGCAGTTCTTC
TRBJ2-1,.,TRBV28,.,CASSLSGLNEQFF,TGTGCCAGCAGTTTATCAGGTCTCAATGAGCAGTTCTTC
TRBJ1-4,.,TRBV7-2,.,CASSLGPGNEKLFF,TGTGCCAGCAGCTTAGGTCCGGGTAATGAAAAACTGTTTTTT
TRBJ1-2,.,TRBV11-2,.,CASSLGGSIPRGYTF,TGTGCCAGCAGCTTAGGAGGGTCTATCCCGAGGGGCTACACCTTC
TRBJ1-1,.,TRBV7-2,TRBD1,CASSLSYRGGGNTEAFF,TGTGCCAGCAGCTTATCATACAGGGGGGGAGGCAACACTGAAGCTTTCTTT
TRBJ1-5,.,TRBV15,.,CATSRARNSNQPQHF,TGTGCCACCAGCAGAGCCAGGAATAGCAATCAGCCCCAGCATTTT
TRBJ2-4,.,TRBV7-2,.,CASSLEGGQGFSKNIQYF,TGTGCCAGCAGCTTAGAAGGTGGGCAGGGGTTCTCCAAAAACATTCAGTACTTC
TRBJ1-4,.,TRBV4-2,TRBD1,CASSQDPQGEATNEKLFF,TGTGCCAGCAGCCAAGATCCGCAGGGGGAAGCAACTAATGAAAAACTGTTTTTT
TRBJ1-1,few,TRBV10-2,.,CASSEAAGYTEAFF,TGCGCCAGCAGTGAAGCCGCAGGGTACACTGAAGCTTTCTTT
TRBJ1-2,once,TRBV6-6,TRBD1,CASSIQGAREYTF,TGTGCCAGCAGCATTCAGGGGGCGCGTGAATACACCTTC
TRBJ2-1,.,TRBV7-9,TRBD2,CASSLSTPTTGGEQFF,TGTGCCAGCAGCTTATCCACCCCCACCACGGGAGGTGAGCAGTTCTTC
TRBJ2-6,.,TRBV2,TRBD1,CASSDDRGAFGANVLTF,TGTGCCAGCAGTGATGACAGGGGTGCTTTTGGGGCCAACGTCCTGACTTTC
TRBJ1-1,.,TRBV19,.,CASREYVEYTEAFF,TGTGCCAGTAGGGAGTATGTGGAGTACACTGAAGCTTTCTTT
TRBJ2-3,.,TRBV11-2,TRBD2,CASSSSGPSTDTQYF,TGTGCCAGCAGCTCTAGCGGACCAAGCACAGATACGCAGTATTTT
TRBJ2-3,.,TRBV28,TRBD2,CASSLDREETDTQYF,TGTGCCAGCAGTTTAGATCGGGAGGAAACAGATACGCAGTATTTT
TRBJ1-1,few,TRBV29-1,.,CSVRGGFEAFF,TGCAGCGTGCGAGGGGGTTTTGAAGCTTTCTTT
TRBJ2-7,.,TRBV19,TRBD2,CASSRGGAFVDEQYF,TGTGCCAGTAGTAGGGGGGGAGCTTTCGTTGACGAGCAGTACTTC
TRBJ1-1,.,TRBV4-3,TRBD1,CASSQDGTGRGAFF,TGCGCCAGCAGCCAAGATGGGACAGGGCGTGGGGCTTTCTTT
TRBJ2-5,.,TRBV18,TRBD2,CASSLTSGQETQYF,TGTGCCAGCTCACTTACTAGCGGTCAAGAGACCCAGTACTTC
TRBJ2-1,.,TRBV5-4,TRBD1,CASSLGVTGSYNEQFF,TGTGCCAGCAGCTTGGGTGTGACAGGGTCCTACAATGAGCAGTTCTTC
TRBJ1-2,.,TRBV5-6,TRBD1,CASSHWDREDYTF,TGTGCCAGCAGCCACTGGGACAGGGAGGACTACACCTTC
TRBJ1-1,.,TRBV2,.,CASSGLPTEAFF,TGTGCCAGCAGTGGGCTCCCCACTGAAGCTTTCTTT
TRBJ1-1,.,TRBV5-6,.,CASSLVGRVNTEAFF,TGTGCCAGCAGCTTGGTCGGCAGGGTGAACACTGAAGCTTTCTTT
TRBJ1-1,.,TRBV19,TRBD1,CASSFMDRENTEAFF,TGTGCCAGTAGTTTTATGGACAGGGAGAACACTGAAGCTTTCTTT
TRBJ1-4,few,TRBV30,.,CAWSFSASGLPDEKLFF,TGTGCCTGGAGTTTCTCCGCGAGCGGCTTACCGGATGAAAAACTGTTTTTT
TRBJ1-1,.,TRBV5-5,TRBD1,CASSGLQGAVTEAFF,TGTGCCAGCAGCGGACTACAGGGGGCAGTTACTGAAGCTTTCTTT